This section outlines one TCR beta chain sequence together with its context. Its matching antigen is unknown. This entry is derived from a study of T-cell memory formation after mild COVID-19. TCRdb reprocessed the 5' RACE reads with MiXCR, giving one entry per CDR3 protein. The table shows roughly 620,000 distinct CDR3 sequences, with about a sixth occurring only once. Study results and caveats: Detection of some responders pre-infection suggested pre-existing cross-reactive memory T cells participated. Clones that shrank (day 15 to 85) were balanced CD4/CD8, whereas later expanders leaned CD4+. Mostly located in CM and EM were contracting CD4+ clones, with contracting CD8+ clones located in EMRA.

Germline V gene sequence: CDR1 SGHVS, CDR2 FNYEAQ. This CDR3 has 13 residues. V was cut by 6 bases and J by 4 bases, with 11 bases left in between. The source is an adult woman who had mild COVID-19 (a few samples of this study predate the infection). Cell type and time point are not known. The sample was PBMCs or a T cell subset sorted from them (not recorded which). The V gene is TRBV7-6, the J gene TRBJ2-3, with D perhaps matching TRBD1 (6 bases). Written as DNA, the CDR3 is TGTGCCAGCAGACCAGGGGTTTCAGATACGCAGTATTTT. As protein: CASRPGVSDTQYF.